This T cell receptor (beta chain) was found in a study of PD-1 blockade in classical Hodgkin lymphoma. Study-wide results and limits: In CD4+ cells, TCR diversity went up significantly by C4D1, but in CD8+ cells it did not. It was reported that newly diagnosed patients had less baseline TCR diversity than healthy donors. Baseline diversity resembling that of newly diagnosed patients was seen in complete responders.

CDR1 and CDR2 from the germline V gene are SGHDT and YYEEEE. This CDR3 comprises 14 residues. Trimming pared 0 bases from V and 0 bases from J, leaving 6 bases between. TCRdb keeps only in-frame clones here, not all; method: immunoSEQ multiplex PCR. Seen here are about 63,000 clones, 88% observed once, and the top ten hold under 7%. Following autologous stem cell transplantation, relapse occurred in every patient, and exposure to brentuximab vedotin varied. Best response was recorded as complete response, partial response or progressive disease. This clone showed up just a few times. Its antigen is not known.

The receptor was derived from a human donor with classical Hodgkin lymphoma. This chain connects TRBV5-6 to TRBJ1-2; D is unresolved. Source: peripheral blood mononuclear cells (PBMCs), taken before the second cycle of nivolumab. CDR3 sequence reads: CASSLVTTNYGYTF. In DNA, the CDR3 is TGTGCCAGCAGCTTGGTGACGACTAACTATGGCTACACCTTC.